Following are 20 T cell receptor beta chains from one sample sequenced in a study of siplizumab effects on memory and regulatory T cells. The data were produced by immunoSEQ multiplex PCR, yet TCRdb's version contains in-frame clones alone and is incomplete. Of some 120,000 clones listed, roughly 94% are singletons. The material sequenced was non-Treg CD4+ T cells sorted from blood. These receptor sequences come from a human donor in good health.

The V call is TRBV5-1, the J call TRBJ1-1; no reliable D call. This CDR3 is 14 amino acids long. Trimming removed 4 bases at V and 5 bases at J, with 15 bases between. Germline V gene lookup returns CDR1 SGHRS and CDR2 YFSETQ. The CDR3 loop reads CASSPSLGSTEAFF. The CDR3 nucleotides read TGCGCCAGCAGCCCGAGCCTGGGCAGTACTGAAGCTTTCTTT.

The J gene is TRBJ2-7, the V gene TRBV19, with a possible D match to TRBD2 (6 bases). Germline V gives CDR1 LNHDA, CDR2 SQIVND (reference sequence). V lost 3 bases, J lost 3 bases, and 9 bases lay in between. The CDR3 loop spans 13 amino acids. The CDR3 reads CASSILSGYEQYF. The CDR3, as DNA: TGTGCCAGTAGTATCCTTAGCGGCTACGAGCAGTACTTC. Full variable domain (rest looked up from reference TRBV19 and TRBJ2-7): DGGITQSPKYLFRKEGQNVTLSCEQNLNHDAMYWYRQDPGQGLRLIYYSQIVNDFQKGDIAEGYSVSREKKESFPLTVTSAQKNPTAFYLCASSILSGYEQYFGPGTRLTVT.

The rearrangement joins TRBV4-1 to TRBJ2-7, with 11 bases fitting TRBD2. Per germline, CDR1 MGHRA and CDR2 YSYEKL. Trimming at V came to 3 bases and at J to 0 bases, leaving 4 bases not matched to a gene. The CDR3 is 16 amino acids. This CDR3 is CASSQPGTSGSYEQYF. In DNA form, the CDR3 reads TGCGCCAGCAGCCAGCCCGGGACTAGCGGCTCCTACGAGCAGTACTTC.

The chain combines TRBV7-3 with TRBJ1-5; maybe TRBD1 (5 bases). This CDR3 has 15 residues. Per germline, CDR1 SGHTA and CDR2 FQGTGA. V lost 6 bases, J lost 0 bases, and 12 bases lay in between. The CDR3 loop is CASRPTGDSNQPQHF. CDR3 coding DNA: TGTGCCAGCAGGCCCACAGGAGATAGCAATCAGCCCCAGCATTTT.

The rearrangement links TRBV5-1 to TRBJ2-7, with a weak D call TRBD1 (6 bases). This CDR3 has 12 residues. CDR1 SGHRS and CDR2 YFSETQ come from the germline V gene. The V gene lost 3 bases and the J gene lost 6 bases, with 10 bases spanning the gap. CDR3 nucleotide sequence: TGCGCCAGCAGCTCACAGGGACCCGAGCAGTACTTC. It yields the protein CASSSQGPEQYF.

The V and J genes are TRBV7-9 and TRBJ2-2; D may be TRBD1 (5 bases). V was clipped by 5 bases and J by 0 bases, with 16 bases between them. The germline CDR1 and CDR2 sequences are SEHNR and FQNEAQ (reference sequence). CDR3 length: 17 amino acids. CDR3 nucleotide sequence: TGTGCCAGCAGCCCCTCGCCGGACACGACGAACACCGGGGAGCTGTTTTTT. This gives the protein CASSPSPDTTNTGELFF.

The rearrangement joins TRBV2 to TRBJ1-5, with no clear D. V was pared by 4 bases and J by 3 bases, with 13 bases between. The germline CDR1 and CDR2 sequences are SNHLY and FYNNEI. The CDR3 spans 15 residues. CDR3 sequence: CASSGERAYNQPQHF. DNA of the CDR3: TGTGCCAGCAGTGGAGAGAGGGCTTACAATCAGCCCCAGCATTTT.

CDR3 loop: CASGPLPSLNTEAFF. The DNA of the CDR3 is TGTGCCAGCGGTCCTCTCCCATCTCTGAACACTGAAGCTTTCTTT. V is TRBV27 and J is TRBJ1-1; D uncertain. CDR3 length: 15 amino acids. Trimming left V 8 bases short and J 0 bases short, with 16 bases between. The germline CDR1 and CDR2 sequences are MNHEY and SMNVEV (reference sequence).

The DNA of the CDR3 is TGTGCCAGCAGCGTTAACAGTGCGGCCCCGAACACTGAAGCTTTCTTT. Protein sequence: CASSVNSAAPNTEAFF. The rearrangement joins TRBV5-4 to TRBJ1-1; no definite D call. CDR1 SGHNT and CDR2 YYREEE come from the germline V gene (reference sequence). V shed 4 bases and J shed 1 base, with 17 bases lying between them. CDR3 size: 16 residues.

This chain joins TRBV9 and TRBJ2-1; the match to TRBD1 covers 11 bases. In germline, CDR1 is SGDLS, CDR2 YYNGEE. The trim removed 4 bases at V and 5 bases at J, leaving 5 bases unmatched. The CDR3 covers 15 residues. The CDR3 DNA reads TGTGCCAGCAGCCCTAGGACAGGGGGCAACAATGAGCAGTTCTTC. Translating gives CASSPRTGGNNEQFF.

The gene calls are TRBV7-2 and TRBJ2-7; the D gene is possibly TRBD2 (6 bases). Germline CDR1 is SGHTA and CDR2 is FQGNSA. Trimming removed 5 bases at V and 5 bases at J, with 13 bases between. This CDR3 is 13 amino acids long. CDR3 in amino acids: CASSRDWGDEQYF. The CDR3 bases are TGTGCCAGCAGCCGGGACTGGGGGGACGAGCAGTACTTC.

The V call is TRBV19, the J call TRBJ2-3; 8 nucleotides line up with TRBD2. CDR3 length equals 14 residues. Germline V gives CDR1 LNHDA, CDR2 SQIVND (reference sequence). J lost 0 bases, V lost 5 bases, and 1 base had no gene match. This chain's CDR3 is CASSASGSTDTQYF. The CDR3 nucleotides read TGTGCCAGTAGTGCTAGCGGGAGCACAGATACGCAGTATTTT.

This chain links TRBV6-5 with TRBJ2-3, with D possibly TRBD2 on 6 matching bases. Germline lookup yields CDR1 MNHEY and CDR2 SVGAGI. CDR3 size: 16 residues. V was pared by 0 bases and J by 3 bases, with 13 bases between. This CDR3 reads CASSYSTRGITDTQYF. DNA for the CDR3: TGTGCCAGCAGTTACTCGACACGGGGGATAACAGATACGCAGTATTTT.

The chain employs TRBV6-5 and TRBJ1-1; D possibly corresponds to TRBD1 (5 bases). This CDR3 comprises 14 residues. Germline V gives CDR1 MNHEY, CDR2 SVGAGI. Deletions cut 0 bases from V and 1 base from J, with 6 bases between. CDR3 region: CASSYSRGNTEAFF. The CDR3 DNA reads TGTGCCAGCAGTTACTCAAGGGGGAACACTGAAGCTTTCTTT.

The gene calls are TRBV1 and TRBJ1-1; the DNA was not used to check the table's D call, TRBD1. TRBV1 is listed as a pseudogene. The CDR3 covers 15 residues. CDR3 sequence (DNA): TGCACCAGCAGCCCCCGACAGGGGCGGAACACTGAAGCTTTCTTT. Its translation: CTSSPRQGRNTEAFF.

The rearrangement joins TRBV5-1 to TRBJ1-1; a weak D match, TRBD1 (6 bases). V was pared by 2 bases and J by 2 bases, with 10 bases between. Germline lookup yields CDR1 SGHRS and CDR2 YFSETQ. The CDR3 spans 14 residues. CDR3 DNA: TGCGCCAGCAGCTTCGGGGGGCTAAACACTGAAGCTTTCTTT. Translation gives CASSFGGLNTEAFF.

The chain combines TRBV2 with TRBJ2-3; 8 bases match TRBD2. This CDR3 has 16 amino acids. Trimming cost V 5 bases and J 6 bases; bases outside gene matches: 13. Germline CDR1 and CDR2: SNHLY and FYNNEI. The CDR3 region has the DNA TGTGCCAGCAGTCGCGGGTCTAGCGGGCCGTGGGATACGCAGTATTTT. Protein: CASSRGSSGPWDTQYF.

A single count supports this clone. The CDR3 DNA sequence: TGTGCCAGCAGTGAACGCGTTCTAGATAGGATCGGGGAGCTGTTTTTT. Translated: CASSERVLDRIGELFF. This chain links TRBV2 with TRBJ2-2; D is unresolved. Germline V gene lookup returns CDR1 SNHLY and CDR2 FYNNEI. V lost 2 bases, J lost 7 bases, and 17 bases lay in between. The CDR3 contains 16 residues. The variable domain in full, with the rest retrieved from reference TRBV2 and TRBJ2-2, is EPEVTQTPSHQVTQMGQEVILRCVPISNHLYFYWYRQILGQKVEFLVSFYNNEISEKSEIFDDQFSVERPDGSNFTLKIRSTKLEDSAMYFCASSERVLDRIGELFFGEGSRLTVL.

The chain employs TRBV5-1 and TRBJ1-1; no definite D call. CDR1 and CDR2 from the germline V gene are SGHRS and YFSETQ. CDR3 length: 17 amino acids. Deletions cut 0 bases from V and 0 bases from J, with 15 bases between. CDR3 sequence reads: CASSLAGHFGMNTEAFF. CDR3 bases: TGCGCCAGCAGCTTGGCGGGCCACTTCGGGATGAACACTGAAGCTTTCTTT.

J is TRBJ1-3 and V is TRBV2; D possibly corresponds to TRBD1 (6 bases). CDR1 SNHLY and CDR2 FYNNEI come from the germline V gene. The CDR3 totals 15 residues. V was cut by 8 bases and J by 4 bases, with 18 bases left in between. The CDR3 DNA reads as TGTGCCAGCGTACCCCCGGGGGCGGAAGGAAACACCATATATTTT. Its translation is CASVPPGAEGNTIYF.